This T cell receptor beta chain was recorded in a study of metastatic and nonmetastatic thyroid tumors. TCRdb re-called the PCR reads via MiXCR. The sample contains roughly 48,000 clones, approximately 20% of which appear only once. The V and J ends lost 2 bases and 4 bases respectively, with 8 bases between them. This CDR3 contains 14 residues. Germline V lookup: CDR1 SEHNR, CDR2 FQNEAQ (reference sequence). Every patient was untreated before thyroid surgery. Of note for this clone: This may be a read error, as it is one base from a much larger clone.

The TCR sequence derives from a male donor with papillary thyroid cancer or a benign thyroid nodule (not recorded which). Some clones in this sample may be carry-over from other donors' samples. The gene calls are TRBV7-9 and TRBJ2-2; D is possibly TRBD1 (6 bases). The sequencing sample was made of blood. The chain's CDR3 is CASSLQGSTGELFF. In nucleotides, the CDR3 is TGTGCCAGCAGCTTACAGGGGAGCACCGGGGAGCTGTTTTTT.